A selection of T cell receptor beta chains follows, all from one sample in a study of blood T cell repertoires in COVID-19. The assay was immunoSEQ multiplex PCR, and TCRdb's table has in-frame clones only and misses some. The profile shows under 300,000 clones, 85% of them singletons. Sequencing input: peripheral blood. The receptors were gathered from a woman in her sixties or seventies with active or convalescent COVID-19. Both conserved end residues are part of each CDR3. Rows may omit the clone size; those that give it use once, few, many or a size class.

V gene	J gene	clone size	CDR3 protein
TRBV5-4	TRBJ1-1	-	CASSSRDRFTEAFF
TRBV2	TRBJ1-2	-	CASSKRDTNYGYTF
TRBV7-8	TRBJ2-7	-	CASSLITGASYEQYF
TRBV2	TRBJ1-1	once	CASSTTGFNTEAFF
TRBV6-5	TRBJ2-3	-	CASSHIAGVTDTQYF
TRBV5-1	TRBJ2-3	-	CASSTLGAGDLISTDTQYF
TRBV4-1	TRBJ1-2	-	CASSQDGGQAYGYTF
TRBV6-6	TRBJ1-1	-	CASRPGASHTEAFF
TRBV4-1	TRBJ2-3	-	CASSQDRGGLMTGNTQYF
TRBV25-1	TRBJ1-1	-	CASSESLQGNTEAFF
TRBV27	TRBJ2-2	-	CASSFVTGELFF
TRBV5-1	TRBJ1-1	-	CASSLGDRVNEAFF
TRBV6-1	TRBJ2-7	-	CASSEGAGDYEQYF
TRBV19	TRBJ2-1	-	CASSTGQGSSQFF
TRBV10-2	TRBJ2-3	-	CASSVGWGGQSDTQYF
TRBV11-3	TRBJ2-7	few	CASSLTAGADEQYF
TRBV2	TRBJ1-2	-	CASTLTVPNYGYTF
TRBV2	TRBJ1-1	-	CASRYKGQPNTEAFF
TRBV28	TRBJ2-5	-	CASSLRTRSGTQYF
TRBV28	TRBJ1-6	-	CASTLGGTVNSPLHF
TRBV25-1	TRBJ1-1	few	CASRTGWGMNTEAFF
TRBV5-1	TRBJ1-4	-	CASSQTLGDEKLFF
TRBV3-1/TRBV3-2	TRBJ1-1	-	CASTGRAGGEAFF
TRBV11-3	TRBJ2-1	-	CASSLGLADYNEQFF
TRBV15	TRBJ1-1	many	CATSRGAGEAFF
TRBV19	TRBJ2-2	-	CASSMRTSGSLNTGELFF
TRBV7-9	TRBJ2-5	-	CASSLTSGNQETQYF